The source of this T cell receptor (beta chain) is a study of metastatic and nonmetastatic thyroid tumors. Background on the study: Samples came from malignant and benign thyroid patients, and repertoires were compared across blood and tumor or nodule tissue.

None of the patients had undergone any treatment ahead of thyroid surgery. On this clone: At one of its ends the junction is not consistent with the germline gene, which may arise from a read error.

With MiXCR, TCRdb called clones anew from the PCR reads. The sample holds some 4,000 clones, approximately 33% seen once. Germline CDR1 is DFQATT and CDR2 is SNEGSKA (reference sequence). The CDR3 loop spans 14 amino acids. V and J are TRBV20-1 and TRBJ2-1; TRBD2 matches at 8 bases. The sequenced sample consisted of adjacent normal tissue. This sequence originates from a female donor with papillary thyroid cancer or a benign thyroid nodule (not recorded which). Some clones in this sample may be carry-over from other donors' samples. The CDR3 coding sequence is TGCAGTGCTTCCTGGACTAGCTTGTGCAATGATCAGTTCTTC. The encoded protein is CSASWTSLCNDQFF.